A selection of T cell receptor beta chains follows, all from one sample in a study of early T cells in non-severe SARS-CoV-2 infection. TCRdb ran MiXCR on the 5' RACE reads and lists one entry per CDR3 protein. The repertoire holds around 78,000 distinct CDR3 sequences, with around 15% as singletons. The sequenced sample was whole blood. The receptors come from an adult who was a healthcare worker with PCR-confirmed SARS-CoV-2 infection or an uninfected control (not recorded which). Both conserved end residues are part of each CDR3. A D gene is named only where the DNA matches it firmly. Clone size, where shown, is once, few, many, or a class for clones that have expanded.

D | J | size | V | DNA | CDR3
- | TRBJ2-5 | many | TRBV6-5 | TGTGCCAGCAATCCCGGAAGGGGGACGGAAAAACAAGAGACCCAGTACTTC | CASNPGRGTEKQETQYF
- | TRBJ1-3 | many | TRBV11-3 | TGTGCCAGCAGCGAAACGAGAAGTCTTGGAAACACCATATATTTT | CASSETRSLGNTIYF
- | TRBJ2-2 | - | TRBV7-9 | TGTGCCAGCAGCTTAGAGGGGAACACCGGGGAGCTGTTTTTT | CASSLEGNTGELFF
TRBD2 | TRBJ2-5 | few | TRBV6-5 | TGTGCCAGCAGTTACTTCGGGGCTAGCGGTAAAGAGACCCAGTACTTC | CASSYFGASGKETQYF
TRBD2 | TRBJ2-1 | many | TRBV7-9 | TGTGCCAGCAGCATTACGGTGGCTAGCGGGCTCTACAATGAGCAGTTCTTC | CASSITVASGLYNEQFF
TRBD2 | TRBJ2-1 | - | TRBV2 | TGTGCCAGCAGGGGACTAGCGGGAGTGGATGAGCAGTTCTTC | CASRGLAGVDEQFF
- | TRBJ2-6 | few | TRBV7-9 | TGTGCCAGCAGCTTACAGGGCCCTGGGGCCAACGTCCTGACTTTC | CASSLQGPGANVLTF
- | TRBJ2-5 | - | TRBV24-1 | TGTGCCACCAGTGATTTCGCCGGGCCCCCAGGAGAGACCCAGTACTTC | CATSDFAGPPGETQYF
- | TRBJ1-2 | - | TRBV7-9 | TGTGCCAGCAGAGATGGGGTTTCGAGTGGCTACACCTTC | CASRDGVSSGYTF
- | TRBJ1-1 | once | TRBV7-9 | TGTGCCAGCAGCTTATTAGCGGGCGCTTTCTTT | CASSLLAGAFF
TRBD2 | TRBJ2-2 | - | TRBV19 | TGTGCCAGTAGTAAAGGCGGGGGGGCCGCCGGGGAGCTGTTTTTT | CASSKGGGAAGELFF
- | TRBJ1-1 | many | TRBV4-1 | TGCGCCAGCAGGAACAGGGCGACGAACACTGAAGCTTTCTTT | CASRNRATNTEAFF
- | TRBJ2-7 | few | TRBV5-5 | TGTGCCAGCAGCGTTGGGAGCCGGGACAACTACGAGCAGTACTTC | CASSVGSRDNYEQYF
TRBD1 | TRBJ2-7 | - | TRBV4-1 | TGCGCCAGCAGCCAGGGGGACAGAAGCTACGAGCAGTACTTC | CASSQGDRSYEQYF
- | TRBJ2-5 | - | TRBV11-2 | TGTGCCAGCAGATTCACAAGGGCCCGGGAGACCCAGTACTTC | CASRFTRARETQYF
- | TRBJ2-6 | many | TRBV11-1 | TGTGCCAGCAGTTATCGGACACGAAGGCGGGTTGGGGCCAACGTCCTGACTTTC | CASSYRTRRRVGANVLTF
- | TRBJ2-6 | - | TRBV2 | TGTGCCAGCAGTGGGGACGTCGCTGGGGCCAACGTCCTGACTTTC | CASSGDVAGANVLTF
- | TRBJ2-5 | many | TRBV15 | TGTGCCACCAGCAGAGCCAAGACAGGCTCCCAAGAGACCCAGTACTTC | CATSRAKTGSQETQYF
- | TRBJ2-1 | - | TRBV29-1 | TGCAGCGTTGATGCGGACACCCACAATGAGCAGTTCTTC | CSVDADTHNEQFF
- | TRBJ1-2 | few | TRBV29-1 | TGCAGCGCCCGGGAGATAGCGGGCGGCTACACCTTC | CSAREIAGGYTF
TRBD2 | TRBJ2-3 | many | TRBV7-2 | TGTGCCAGCAGCTTAGCAGGAACGGGAGGAGCAGATACGCAGTATTTT | CASSLAGTGGADTQYF
- | TRBJ2-1 | - | TRBV7-6 | TGTGCCAGCAGCTTAGCGCGATCCTTCTCATACTCCTACAATGAGCAGTTCTTC | CASSLARSFSYSYNEQFF
TRBD1 | TRBJ1-5 | few | TRBV19 | TGTGCCAGTAGTAGGGTGCAGGGGGCTAATCAGCCCCAGCATTTT | CASSRVQGANQPQHF
TRBD2 | TRBJ2-5 | - | TRBV7-9 | TGTGCCAGCAGCTTAGCACTAGCGGGTTCTGGGGAGACCCAGTACTTC | CASSLALAGSGETQYF
- | TRBJ2-2 | few | TRBV11-2 | TGTGCCAGCAGCTTAGTCCTGACCGGGGAGCTGTTTTTT | CASSLVLTGELFF
- | TRBJ2-5 | - | TRBV12-3/TRBV12-4 | TGTGCCAGCAGTTTAGGGTTTCCGTACCAAGAGACCCAGTACTTC | CASSLGFPYQETQYF
TRBD1 | TRBJ2-7 | few | TRBV29-1 | TGCAGCGGTCAGGGGGCGCGGAACGAGCAGTACTTC | CSGQGARNEQYF
- | TRBJ1-5 | many | TRBV11-2 | TGTGCCAGCAGCCTGACCGGGACCGGAGGCAATCAGCCCCAGCATTTT | CASSLTGTGGNQPQHF
- | TRBJ2-7 | - | TRBV12-3/TRBV12-4 | TGTGCCAGCAGTTCCATCCAGGGGGGAGCCCTCTACGAGCAGTACTTC | CASSSIQGGALYEQYF
- | TRBJ2-1 | - | TRBV25-1 | TGTGCCAGCAGTGAGGTCAATGAGCAGTTCTTC | CASSEVNEQFF
- | TRBJ2-7 | few | TRBV12-3/TRBV12-4 | TGTGCCAGCAGTTTCGAGGGACGGGGTACCTACGAGCAGTACTTC | CASSFEGRGTYEQYF